This is a list of T cell receptor beta chains from one sample in a study of T cell responses to AZD1222 COVID-19 vaccine. Only in-frame clones appear in the TCRdb table, and some are missing; sequencing was by immunoSEQ multiplex PCR. The sample lists fewer than 200,000 clones, roughly 92% occurring once. The source material was peripheral blood, sampled on day 0 of AZD1222 vaccination. Every receptor here comes from an adult in good health. Both conserved end residues are part of each CDR3. The D gene is left open where the match is weak. Clone size is not always given. Where it is, it says once, few, many or a class for expanded clones.

V gene,D gene,clone size,J gene,CDR3 length,CDR3 protein,CDR3 DNA
TRBV9,TRBD1,.,TRBJ1-5,15,CASSPGGRDNQPQHF,TGTGCCAGCAGTCCAGGGGGACGGGACAATCAGCCCCAGCATTTT
TRBV9,TRBD1,.,TRBJ2-6,16,CASSGPRGTGANVLTF,TGTGCCAGCAGCGGGCCCAGGGGGACTGGGGCCAACGTCCTGACTTTC
TRBV7-9,.,few,TRBJ2-5,14,CASSLGSLKETQYF,TGTGCCAGCAGCTTAGGCTCCCTAAAAGAGACCCAGTACTTC
TRBV2,.,.,TRBJ1-5,16,CASSESPGGVRQPQHF,TGTGCCAGCAGTGAATCCCCCGGTGGGGTTCGTCAGCCCCAGCATTTT
TRBV10-3,.,once,TRBJ2-2,17,CAISGRYRPKNTGELFF,TGTGCCATCAGTGGGAGGTACAGGCCGAAAAACACCGGGGAGCTGTTTTTT
TRBV7-3,.,.,TRBJ1-6,14,CASSSRQANSPLHF,TGTGCCAGCAGCTCCAGACAGGCTAATTCACCCCTCCACTTT
TRBV7-3,.,.,TRBJ1-6,14,CASSLAGTNSPLHF,TGTGCCAGCAGCTTAGCGGGAACGAATTCACCCCTCCACTTT
TRBV7-9,.,.,TRBJ2-1,13,CASSPTPRNEQFF,TGTGCCAGCAGCCCTACCCCTCGCAATGAGCAGTTCTTC
TRBV30,TRBD2,.,TRBJ2-1,14,CAWSRTSGGNEQFF,TGTGCCTGGAGTAGGACTAGCGGGGGGAATGAGCAGTTCTTC
TRBV28,.,.,TRBJ1-1,15,CASSPGDRFFTEAFF,TGTGCCAGCAGTCCGGGGGATCGGTTTTTCACTGAAGCTTTCTTT
TRBV10-3,TRBD1,.,TRBJ1-4,15,CAISEDLTGGEKLFF,TGTGCCATCAGTGAAGATCTGACAGGGGGTGAAAAACTGTTTTTT
TRBV28,TRBD1,.,TRBJ1-2,15,CASSFQGGQNYGYTF,TGTGCCAGCAGTTTTCAGGGGGGACAAAACTATGGCTACACCTTC
TRBV12-5,.,.,TRBJ1-2,14,CASGLPHVSDGYTF,TGTGCTAGTGGTCTCCCCCACGTATCTGATGGCTACACCTTC
TRBV20-1,.,.,TRBJ1-1,11,CSLSPGHAAFF,TGCAGCCTCAGCCCGGGACACGCAGCTTTCTTT
TRBV3-1/TRBV3-2,.,.,TRBJ1-6,14,CASSQGQATSPLHF,TGTGCCAGCAGCCAAGGCCAGGCCACTTCACCCCTCCACTTT
TRBV7-8,.,.,TRBJ2-3,14,CATSVGGLSDTQYF,TGTGCCACCTCGGTGGGGGGCCTCTCAGATACGCAGTATTTT
TRBV6-6,.,.,TRBJ1-1,14,CASSYPRSETEAFF,TGTGCCAGCAGTTACCCTCGGAGTGAAACTGAAGCTTTCTTT
TRBV6-5,.,.,TRBJ1-6,14,CASILRENNSPLHF,TGTGCCAGTATCCTCAGGGAAAACAATTCACCCCTCCACTTT
TRBV28,.,.,TRBJ1-1,13,CASSLPVNTEAFF,TGTGCCAGCAGTTTACCAGTGAACACTGAAGCTTTCTTT
TRBV2,.,.,TRBJ2-2,13,CASSGSGGGELFF,TGTGCCAGCAGTGGAAGCGGCGGGGGGGAGCTGTTTTTT
TRBV5-1,TRBD1,.,TRBJ2-3,16,CASSWTGTVSTDTQYF,TGCGCCAGCAGCTGGACCGGGACAGTTAGCACAGATACGCAGTATTTT
TRBV5-1,.,.,TRBJ1-3,13,CASSFFPGNTIYF,TGCGCCAGCAGCTTTTTCCCTGGAAACACCATATATTTT
TRBV9,TRBD1,.,TRBJ2-7,15,CASSVGGTGLYEQYF,TGTGCCAGCAGCGTAGGAGGGACAGGGCTCTACGAGCAGTACTTC
TRBV3-1/TRBV3-2,.,.,TRBJ2-2,16,CASSQGGEEDTGELFF,TGTGCCAGCAGCCAAGGCGGGGAGGAGGACACCGGGGAGCTGTTTTTT
TRBV19,TRBD1,few,TRBJ1-5,16,CASSARTGGAGQPQHF,TGTGCCAGTAGTGCCAGGACAGGGGGCGCAGGGCAGCCCCAGCATTTT
TRBV30,.,.,TRBJ1-5,15,CAWRRDGYSNQPQHF,TGTGCCTGGAGAAGGGACGGATATAGCAATCAGCCCCAGCATTTT
TRBV5-6,.,.,TRBJ1-1,16,CASSFLWTAGNTEAFF,.
TRBV9,.,.,TRBJ1-1,15,CASSLAVGGNTEAFF,TGTGCCAGCAGCCTAGCAGTAGGTGGGAACACTGAAGCTTTCTTT
TRBV19,.,few,TRBJ2-5,15,CASSIGTTKFDIQYF,TGTGCCAGTAGTATAGGGACAACCAAGTTCGATATCCAGTACTTC
TRBV6-5,TRBD1,.,TRBJ2-7,15,CASSTRQGISYEQYF,TGTGCCAGCAGTACGCGACAGGGAATCTCCTACGAGCAGTACTTC
TRBV15,.,.,TRBJ2-1,15,CATLQGGGPINEQFF,TGTGCCACTCTGCAGGGAGGGGGCCCTATCAATGAGCAGTTCTTC
TRBV19,TRBD2,once,TRBJ2-1,13,CASGGGAYNEQFF,TGTGCCAGTGGGGGAGGGGCCTACAATGAGCAGTTCTTC
TRBV25-1,TRBD1,.,TRBJ2-2,17,CASSSQWDRKMTGELFF,TGTGCCAGCAGTTCTCAATGGGACAGAAAAATGACCGGGGAGCTGTTTTTT
TRBV5-1,TRBD1,once,TRBJ1-6,15,CASSFRTGDNSPLHF,TGCGCCAGCAGCTTCAGGACAGGGGATAATTCACCCCTCCACTTT
TRBV11-3,.,.,TRBJ2-7,14,CASSPGTPAYEQYF,TGTGCCAGCAGCCCCGGGACACCGGCCTACGAGCAGTACTTC
TRBV14,.,once,TRBJ1-4,13,CASSRALQEKLFF,TGTGCCAGCAGTAGAGCACTCCAAGAAAAACTGTTTTTT
TRBV6-1,.,once,TRBJ1-4,16,CASSEVVGGTNEKLFF,TGTGCCAGCAGTGAAGTGGTGGGAGGGACTAATGAAAAACTGTTTTTT
TRBV19,.,.,TRBJ2-7,13,CASSTGGSYEQYF,TGTGCCAGTAGTACTGGAGGGTCCTACGAGCAGTACTTC
TRBV4-1,.,.,TRBJ1-6,17,CASSQVAANTLDSPLHF,TGCGCCAGCAGCCAAGTGGCAGCCAACACACTAGATTCACCCCTCCACTTT
TRBV5-6,.,.,TRBJ2-2,14,CASESGTHTGELFF,TGTGCCAGCGAATCCGGGACACACACCGGGGAGCTGTTTTTT
TRBV3-1/TRBV3-2,.,.,TRBJ2-5,15,CASSRQGNLGETQYF,TGTGCCAGCAGCCGGCAGGGGAATCTTGGAGAGACCCAGTACTTC
TRBV4-2,TRBD2,.,TRBJ2-1,16,CASSQDASGGFNEQFF,TGTGCCAGCAGCCAAGATGCTAGCGGGGGGTTTAATGAGCAGTTCTTC
TRBV11-2,TRBD1,.,TRBJ1-3,15,CASSPYRGSGNTIYF,TGTGCCAGCAGCCCATACAGGGGAAGTGGAAACACCATATATTTT
TRBV10-3,.,once,TRBJ2-7,13,CATHGTQSYEQYF,TGTGCCACCCACGGGACCCAATCCTACGAGCAGTACTTC
TRBV3-1/TRBV3-2,.,.,TRBJ1-6,18,CASSQIHSRRSYNSPLHF,TGTGCCAGCAGCCAAATTCACTCCCGTCGCTCCTATAATTCACCCCTCCACTTT
TRBV10-3,.,.,TRBJ2-5,12,CAIRDSQETQYF,TGTGCCATCAGGGACAGCCAAGAGACCCAGTACTTC
TRBV5-1,.,.,TRBJ2-3,13,CASSLALRDTQYF,TGCGCCAGCAGCTTGGCTCTGCGGGATACGCAGTATTTT
TRBV4-2,.,.,TRBJ1-3,14,CASSQLTSGNTIYF,TGTGCCAGCAGCCAATTGACCTCTGGAAACACCATATATTTT
TRBV5-1,.,.,TRBJ2-5,17,CASSLFNRLSNQETQYF,TGCGCCAGCAGCTTGTTCAACCGACTCTCGAATCAAGAGACCCAGTACTTC
TRBV7-9,.,once,TRBJ2-5,13,CASSPRQKETQYF,TGTGCCAGCAGCCCCCGACAGAAAGAGACCCAGTACTTC
TRBV4-1,.,.,TRBJ1-5,16,CASSQDVSQGKRPQHF,TGCGCCAGCAGCCAAGATGTCTCACAGGGAAAGAGGCCCCAGCATTTT
TRBV29-1,.,.,TRBJ1-1,14,CSAVPDRRVTEAFF,TGCAGCGCCGTGCCCGACAGGAGGGTCACTGAAGCTTTCTTT
TRBV12-3/TRBV12-4,.,.,TRBJ2-3,12,CASSLGGDTQYF,TGTGCCAGCAGCCTAGGGGGAGATACGCAGTATTTT
TRBV28,.,.,TRBJ2-3,13,CASSFSSTDTQYF,TGTGCCAGCAGTTTCTCTAGCACAGATACGCAGTATTTT
TRBV12-3/TRBV12-4,.,.,TRBJ2-5,11,CASSSQETQYF,TGTGCCAGCAGTTCTCAAGAGACCCAGTACTTC